Below are 29 T cell receptor beta chains sequenced from a single sample in a study of cytomegalovirus exposure and HLA in healthy donors. PCR employed 60 Vbeta and 13 Jbeta primers. Libraries were prepared by immunoSEQ multiplex PCR; TCRdb keeps only in-frame clonotypes and omits some of them. This sample has more than 110,000 clones, with 75% to 80% found just once. Specimen: PBMCs. These receptors were obtained from a male donor in good health and CMV-seronegative.

The chain employs TRBV6-6 and TRBJ1-1; D unclear. The germline CDR1 and CDR2 sequences are MNHNY and SVGAGI (reference sequence). V gave up 10 bases and J gave up 9 bases, with 9 bases separating them. The CDR3 extends over 9 amino acids. The CDR3 here is CATGNKAFF. In DNA form, the CDR3 reads TGTGCCACCGGGAACAAAGCTTTCTTT.

This clone appeared a few times. Written as DNA, the CDR3 is TGTGCCACCAGCAGAGATCCAGGGGTAGATACGCAGTATTTT. It encodes CATSRDPGVDTQYF. The chain couples TRBV15 to TRBJ2-3; weak D call: TRBD1 (6 bases). Germline V gene data show CDR1 as LNHNV and CDR2 as YYDKDF (reference sequence). With 0 bases removed from V and 5 bases from J, the gap between germline ends came to 9 bases. The CDR3 covers 14 residues.

This clone showed up just once. V usage is TRBV10-2 and J usage is TRBJ1-5, with D tentatively TRBD1 (5 bases). This CDR3 is built from 13 residues. The V end lost 4 bases, the J end lost 8 bases, and 12 bases lay between the germline ends. Looked up from germline, CDR1 is WSHSY and CDR2 is SAAADI. CDR3 in amino acids: CASSVGPPKPQHF. The CDR3 DNA reads as TGCGCCAGCAGTGTGGGGCCGCCGAAGCCCCAGCATTTT.

About this clone: An end of the junction does not agree with germline; a read error may underlie this. This sequence joins TRBV7-7 and TRBJ2-2, with 9 bases that match TRBD2. Per germline, CDR1 SSHAT and CDR2 FNYEAQ (reference sequence). The CDR3 consists of 16 residues. DNA for the CDR3: TGTGCTAGCAGGGAGAGCGGGGGGTCTAACACCGGGGAGCTGTTTTTT. This gives the protein CASRESGGSNTGELFF.

The rearrangement joins TRBV6-5 to TRBJ1-1; 8 bases fit TRBD1. Germline V gene lookup returns CDR1 MNHEY and CDR2 SVGAGI. The V and J ends lost 7 bases and 0 bases, in that order; junction bases with no gene match: 4. This CDR3 contains 14 residues. CDR3 sequence: CASTLGQVNTEAFF. The DNA for the CDR3 is TGTGCCAGCACCTTGGGACAGGTGAACACTGAAGCTTTCTTT.

The genes are TRBV29-1 and TRBJ2-1, with TRBD2 matching over 8 bases. Looked up from germline, CDR1 is SQVTM and CDR2 is ANQGSEA. The CDR3 is made up of 16 amino acids. The J segment lost 7 bases and the V segment lost 8 bases, leaving 19 bases of the junction unmatched. As DNA, the CDR3 is TGCAGCTCCACCCTCTCCCACGGGAGGGCCGGGAATGAGCAGTTCTTC. It yields the protein CSSTLSHGRAGNEQFF.

This rearrangement joins TRBV6-1 to TRBJ2-5, with TRBD1 matching over 8 bases. Germline assignment: CDR1 MNHNS and CDR2 SASEGT. The CDR3 loop spans 14 amino acids. V gave up 6 bases and J gave up 5 bases; unmatched junction bases: 8. CDR3 protein: CASRGQGLGETQYF. CDR3 nucleotide sequence: TGTGCCAGCAGAGGACAGGGTTTGGGGGAGACCCAGTACTTC.

The chain uses TRBV11-1 and TRBJ2-3; 8 nucleotides agree with TRBD1. The germline V gene encodes CDR1 SGHAT and CDR2 FQDESV (reference sequence). This CDR3 has 15 residues. V gave up 5 bases and J gave up 8 bases; unmatched junction bases: 12. The CDR3, as DNA: TGTGCCAGCAGCCCGCCGACAGGGGTTCGCGGTACGCAGTATTTT. Translated: CASSPPTGVRGTQYF.

The rearrangement uses TRBV4-3 and TRBJ2-3, with D maybe TRBD2 (6 bases). The CDR3 length is 18 residues. The V gene's germline CDR1 is LGHNA and CDR2 YSLEER. V was cut by 3 bases and J by 0 bases, with 19 bases left in between. In DNA, the CDR3 is TGCGCCAGCAGCCACGATCAGGACTACTTGACTAGCACAGATACGCAGTATTTT. Protein product: CASSHDQDYLTSTDTQYF.

The sample holds a few counts of this clone. The gene calls are TRBV6-1 and TRBJ2-5; TRBD2 agrees at 8 bases. J lost 5 bases, V lost 3 bases, and 11 bases had no gene match. Germline V gene lookup returns CDR1 MNHNS and CDR2 SASEGT. CDR3 length: 16 residues. The CDR3 DNA sequence: TGTGCCAGCAGTGAGAGGACTAGCACCATGATGGAGACCCAGTACTTC. Translating gives CASSERTSTMMETQYF.

To note about this clone: A read error is possible here, since a much larger clone lies one base away. The rearrangement uses TRBV6-4 and TRBJ1-2, with 7 positions matching TRBD1. Germline lookup yields CDR1 MRHNA and CDR2 SNTAGT. The CDR3 is 13 amino acids. Losses at the gene ends were 6 bases for V and 4 bases for J; bases not matched to a gene: 5. The CDR3: CASSEGQTYGYTF. CDR3 bases: TGTGCCAGCAGCGAGGGACAGACCTATGGCTACACCTTC.

This chain joins TRBV6-1 and TRBJ1-1; possibly TRBD1 for D (6 bases). V dropped 7 bases and J dropped 4 bases, with 19 bases sitting between them. The CDR3 consists of 15 residues. The germline V gene encodes CDR1 MNHNS and CDR2 SASEGT. CDR3 DNA: TGTGCCAGCACCGTGGGCGGGGGGCGGAGCACTGAAGCTTTCTTT. It encodes CASTVGGGRSTEAFF.

This rearrangement joins TRBV15 to TRBJ1-5; D gene unclear. V dropped 0 bases and J dropped 5 bases, with 11 bases sitting between them. CDR1 and CDR2 from the germline V gene are LNHNV and YYDKDF (reference sequence). The CDR3 consists of 15 residues. The CDR3 region is CATSRDPGSHQPQHF. The CDR3 nucleotides read TGTGCCACCAGCAGAGATCCGGGTTCCCATCAGCCCCAGCATTTT.

V gene TRBV18 combines with J gene TRBJ2-7; TRBD2 matches at 9 bases. The CDR3 sequence is 15 residues long. Germline CDR1 and CDR2: KGHSH and LQKENI. V lost 3 bases to trimming and J lost 2 bases; unmatched junction nucleotides: 5. The CDR3 region is CASSPVTSGTYEQYF. CDR3 in DNA: TGTGCCAGCTCACCCGTGACTAGCGGAACCTACGAGCAGTACTTC.

J is TRBJ2-5 and V is TRBV6-6, with 7 bases matching TRBD2. The ends lost 11 bases at V and 2 bases at J; junction bases unmatched: 11. Germline assignment: CDR1 MNHNY and CDR2 SVGAGI (reference sequence). This CDR3 spans 14 amino acids. CDR3 protein: CAGGSSGGQETQYF. The CDR3, as DNA: TGTGCCGGGGGATCGTCGGGGGGACAAGAGACCCAGTACTTC.

In its sample, this clone was seen a few times. V gene TRBV11-3 combines with J gene TRBJ1-1; TRBD1 might be the D (6 bases). This CDR3 is built from 14 residues. In germline, CDR1 is SGHNT, CDR2 YENEEA. V shed 1 base and J shed 2 bases, with 8 bases lying between them. This CDR3 reads CASSLGTANTEAFF. The DNA for the CDR3 is TGTGCCAGCAGCTTAGGGACAGCAAACACTGAAGCTTTCTTT.

V and J are TRBV7-2 and TRBJ1-2; weak D call: TRBD1 (6 bases). The CDR3 length is 15 residues. V was trimmed by 2 bases and J by 4 bases, leaving 14 bases between them. Per germline, CDR1 SGHTA and CDR2 FQGNSA. The CDR3, as DNA: TGTGCCAGCAGCTTAAAGATACAGGGCGGCTATGGCTACACCTTC. It translates to CASSLKIQGGYGYTF.

CDR3 DNA: TGTGCCAGCAGCTTAGGGCAAGGGACAGGGTCCTCCGGGGCCAACGTCCTGACTTTC. It encodes CASSLGQGTGSSGANVLTF. This chain joins TRBV7-9 and TRBJ2-6, with 9 bases matching TRBD1. CDR3 length: 19 amino acids. Germline trimming cut 1 base from V and 4 bases from J; bases unmatched to any gene: 11. Germline loops: CDR1 SEHNR, CDR2 FQNEAQ (reference sequence).

This clone has a single count. The same CDR3 also results from other DNA sequences found in this sample. In DNA, the CDR3 is TGTGCCAGCAGCGTAGGCCAGTCTAACTATGGCTACACCTTC. Its translation: CASSVGQSNYGYTF. This chain joins TRBV9 and TRBJ1-2; D not resolved. There are 14 residues in the CDR3. CDR1 is SGDLS, CDR2 YYNGEE, per germline. The ends were cut back, 0 bases at V and 0 bases at J, with 6 bases in the middle.

The chain couples TRBV30 to TRBJ1-5, with 7 bases identical to TRBD1. J was trimmed by 4 bases and V by 2 bases; bases with no gene match: 5. The length of the CDR3 is 14 residues. Germline-derived CDR1 and CDR2 are GTSNPN and SVGIG (reference sequence). The CDR3 region is CAWSRAGGNQPQHF. The CDR3 coding sequence is TGTGCCTGGAGTAGGGCAGGGGGTAATCAGCCCCAGCATTTT.

Regarding this clone: Lacking the conserved final phenylalanine or tryptophan, this CDR3 likely reflects a read error. V and J are TRBV30 and TRBJ1-2; 10 bases map to TRBD1. Germline CDR1 GTSNPN, CDR2 SVGIG (reference sequence). V trimming: 3 bases; J trimming: 4 bases; junction bases outside the gene matches: 8. The CDR3 contains 15 residues. The chain's CDR3 is CAWSRTGGGSYGYTL. CDR3 DNA: TGTGCCTGGAGCCGGACAGGGGGTGGAAGCTATGGCTACACCCTC.

The rearrangement links TRBV4-1 to TRBJ1-4; no clear D. The V gene's germline CDR1 is MGHRA and CDR2 YSYEKL. CDR3 length: 15 residues. The ends were cut back, 0 bases at V and 8 bases at J, with 13 bases in the middle. The CDR3 nucleotides read TGCGCCAGCAGCCAAGACTTAACGCGCGTGGAAAAACTGTTTTTT. It encodes CASSQDLTRVEKLFF.

This clone was detected once. The chain carries TRBV5-6 and TRBJ1-6; a weak D match, TRBD1 (6 bases). Germline V gives CDR1 SGHDT, CDR2 YYEEEE. The V and J ends lost 1 base and 6 bases respectively, with 11 bases between them. This CDR3 region has 15 residues. The CDR3 sequence: CASSLSGAVNSPLHF. Here the CDR3 DNA reads TGTGCCAGCAGCTTGTCAGGGGCGGTTAATTCACCCCTCCACTTT.

This chain links TRBV21-1 with TRBJ2-2; the tabulated D call, TRBD1, remains unverified against the DNA. TRBV21-1 is noted as a pseudogene. The CDR3 has 17 amino acids. The CDR3, as DNA: TGTGCCAGCAGCAAAATGAGGACAGGGAGGAACACCGGGGAGCTGTTTTTT. Its translation is CASSKMRTGRNTGELFF.

The J gene is TRBJ2-1, the V gene TRBV18; TRBD2 is a possible D gene (6 bases). Trimming pared 3 bases from V and 1 base from J, leaving 10 bases between. The germline V gene has CDR1 KGHSH and CDR2 LQKENI. This CDR3 has 15 residues. DNA of the CDR3: TGTGCCAGCTCACCGCGGGGAGAGTCCTACAATGAGCAGTTCTTC. Its protein is CASSPRGESYNEQFF.

The V and J genes are TRBV5-6 and TRBJ1-4; 7 bases agree with TRBD1. With V trimmed by 3 bases and J by 8 bases, 7 bases remained unmatched. The V gene's germline CDR1 is SGHDT and CDR2 YYEEEE. This CDR3 is 14 amino acids long. In nucleotides, the CDR3 is TGTGCCAGCAGCTCCCGACAGGGTCCCGAAAAACTGTTTTTT. Residues: CASSSRQGPEKLFF. Full variable domain (outside the CDR3, taken from reference TRBV5-6 and TRBJ1-4): DAGVTQSPTHLIKTRGQQVTLRCSPKSGHDTVSWYQQALGQGPQFIFQYYEEEERQRGNFPDRFSGHQFPNYSSELNVNALLLGDSALYLCASSSRQGPEKLFFGSGTQLSVL.

In this sample, this clone turned up once. The chain uses TRBV7-3 and TRBJ2-7, with 12 bases identical to TRBD1. The CDR3 has 15 amino acids. V dropped 4 bases and J dropped 7; count of bases not matched to a gene: 8. Germline loops: CDR1 SGHTA, CDR2 FQGTGA. The CDR3 is CASSWGGQGAGEQYF. CDR3 DNA sequence: TGTGCCAGCAGCTGGGGGGGACAGGGGGCCGGGGAGCAGTACTTC.

This chain uses TRBV5-1 with TRBJ2-5, with TRBD2 identical over 16 bases. This CDR3 comprises 17 residues. Germline V gene sequence: CDR1 SGHRS, CDR2 YFSETQ. The V gene end was trimmed by 5 bases and the J gene end by 2 bases; junction bases not matched to a gene: 6. This chain's CDR3 is CASRAGLAGGPQETQYF. The CDR3 DNA follows: TGCGCCAGCAGAGCGGGACTAGCGGGAGGGCCTCAAGAGACCCAGTACTTC.

The V gene is TRBV30, the J gene TRBJ1-4; 7 bases agree with TRBD1. V trimming: 3 bases; J trimming: 10 bases; junction bases outside the gene matches: 14. Germline V gene lookup returns CDR1 GTSNPN and CDR2 SVGIG (reference sequence). The length of the CDR3 is 15 residues. The CDR3 here is CAWRAVWQGGVKLFF. CDR3 nucleotide sequence: TGTGCCTGGAGAGCGGTGTGGCAGGGGGGCGTAAAACTGTTTTTT.